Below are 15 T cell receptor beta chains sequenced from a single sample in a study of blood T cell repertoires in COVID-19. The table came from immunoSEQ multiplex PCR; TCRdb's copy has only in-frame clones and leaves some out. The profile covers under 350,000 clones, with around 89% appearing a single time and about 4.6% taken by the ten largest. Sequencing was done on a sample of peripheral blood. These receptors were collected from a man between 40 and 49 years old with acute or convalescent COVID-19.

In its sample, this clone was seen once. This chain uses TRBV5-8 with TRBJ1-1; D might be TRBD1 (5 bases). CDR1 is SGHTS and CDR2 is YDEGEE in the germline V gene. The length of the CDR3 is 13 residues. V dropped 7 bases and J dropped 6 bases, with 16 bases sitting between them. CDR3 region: CASFYRRRAEAFF. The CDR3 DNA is TGTGCCAGCTTTTACAGGCGAAGGGCTGAAGCTTTCTTT.

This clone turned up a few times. For the CDR3, the DNA is TGTGCCAGCAGCCTGGACAGGGCCGAATGGAATGAGCAGTTCTTC. Residues: CASSLDRAEWNEQFF. V is TRBV11-1 and J is TRBJ2-1; TRBD1 matches 8 bases. The junction had 10 bases not matched to a gene; V was cut back by 5 bases and J by 7 bases. The CDR3 consists of 15 residues. Germline V CDR1 and CDR2: SGHAT, FQDESV (reference sequence).

Here the CDR3 DNA reads TGTGCCAGCAGCTTGATACAGGGGGCAGCGAACACTGAAGCTTTCTTT. Its translation: CASSLIQGAANTEAFF. The chain has TRBV5-6 and TRBJ1-1, with 9 bases lining up with TRBD1. Losses at the gene ends were 1 base for V and 1 base for J; bases not matched to a gene: 5. Germline V gene data show CDR1 as SGHDT and CDR2 as YYEEEE. The CDR3 spans 16 residues.

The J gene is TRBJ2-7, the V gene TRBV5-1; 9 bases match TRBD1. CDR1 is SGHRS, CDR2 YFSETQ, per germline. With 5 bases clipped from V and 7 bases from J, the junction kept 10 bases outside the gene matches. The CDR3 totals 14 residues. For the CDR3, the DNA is TGCGCCAGCAGTCCTGGACAGGGGCTGAGGGAGCAGTACTTC. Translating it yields CASSPGQGLREQYF.

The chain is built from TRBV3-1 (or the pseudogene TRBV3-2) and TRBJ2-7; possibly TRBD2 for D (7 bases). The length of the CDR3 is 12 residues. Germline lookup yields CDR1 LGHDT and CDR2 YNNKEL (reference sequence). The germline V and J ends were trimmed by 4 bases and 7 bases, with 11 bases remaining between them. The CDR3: CASSRGGGEQYF. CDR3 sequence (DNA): TGTGCCAGCAGCCGCGGGGGCGGAGAGCAGTACTTC.

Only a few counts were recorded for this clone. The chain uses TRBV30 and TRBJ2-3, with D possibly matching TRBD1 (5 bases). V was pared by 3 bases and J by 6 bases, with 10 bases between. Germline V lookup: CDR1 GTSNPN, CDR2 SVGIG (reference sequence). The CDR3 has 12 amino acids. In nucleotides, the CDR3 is TGTGCCTGGAGCAAAGGGGCCGATACGCAGTATTTT. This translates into CAWSKGADTQYF.

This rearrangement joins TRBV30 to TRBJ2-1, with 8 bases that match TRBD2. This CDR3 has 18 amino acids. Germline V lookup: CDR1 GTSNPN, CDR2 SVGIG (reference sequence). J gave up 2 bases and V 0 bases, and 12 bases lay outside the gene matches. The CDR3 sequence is CAWSVFPSGPATYNEQFF. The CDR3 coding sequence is TGTGCCTGGAGTGTATTCCCTAGCGGGCCCGCTACCTACAATGAGCAGTTCTTC.

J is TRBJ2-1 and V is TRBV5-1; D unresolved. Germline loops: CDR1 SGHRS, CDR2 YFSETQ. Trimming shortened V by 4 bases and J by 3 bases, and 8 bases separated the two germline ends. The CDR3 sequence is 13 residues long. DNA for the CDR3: TGCGCCAGCAGCGCCAACTACTACAATGAGCAGTTCTTC. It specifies CASSANYYNEQFF.

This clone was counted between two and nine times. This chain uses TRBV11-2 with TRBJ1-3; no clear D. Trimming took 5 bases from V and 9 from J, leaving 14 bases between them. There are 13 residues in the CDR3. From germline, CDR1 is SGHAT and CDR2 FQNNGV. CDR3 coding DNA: TGTGCCAGCAGCCTGCCGGGGTGGCCCACCATATATTTT. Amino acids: CASSLPGWPTIYF.

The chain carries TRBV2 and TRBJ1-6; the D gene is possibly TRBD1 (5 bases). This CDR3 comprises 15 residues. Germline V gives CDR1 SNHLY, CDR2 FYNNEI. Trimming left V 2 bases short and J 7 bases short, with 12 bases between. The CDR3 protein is CASSELGGENSPLHF. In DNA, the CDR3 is TGTGCCAGCAGTGAACTAGGAGGGGAAAATTCACCCCTCCACTTT.

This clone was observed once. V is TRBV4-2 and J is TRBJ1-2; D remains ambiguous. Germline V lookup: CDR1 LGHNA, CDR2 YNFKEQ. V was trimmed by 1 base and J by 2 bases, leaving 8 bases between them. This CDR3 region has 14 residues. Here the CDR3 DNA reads TGTGCCAGCAGCCAAGTAGGCGGAAACTATGGCTACACCTTC. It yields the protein CASSQVGGNYGYTF.

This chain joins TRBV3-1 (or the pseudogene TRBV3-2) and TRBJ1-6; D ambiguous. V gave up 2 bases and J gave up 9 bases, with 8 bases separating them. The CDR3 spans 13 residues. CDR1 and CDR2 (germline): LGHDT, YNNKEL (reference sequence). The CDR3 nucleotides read TGTGCCAGCAGCCAAAACCCCAGTTCACCCCTCCACTTT. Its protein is CASSQNPSSPLHF.

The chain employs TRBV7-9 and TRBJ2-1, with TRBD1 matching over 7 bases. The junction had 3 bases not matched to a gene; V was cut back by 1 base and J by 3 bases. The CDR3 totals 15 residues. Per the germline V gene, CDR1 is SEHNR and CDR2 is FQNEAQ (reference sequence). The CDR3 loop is CASSLEGTVYNEQFF. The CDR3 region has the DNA TGTGCCAGCAGCTTAGAAGGGACAGTCTACAATGAGCAGTTCTTC.

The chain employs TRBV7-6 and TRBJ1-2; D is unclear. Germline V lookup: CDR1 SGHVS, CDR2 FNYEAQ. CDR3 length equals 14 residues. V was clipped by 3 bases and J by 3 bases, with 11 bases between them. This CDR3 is CASSFITEDYGYTF. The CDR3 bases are TGTGCCAGCAGCTTTATCACAGAAGACTATGGCTACACCTTC.

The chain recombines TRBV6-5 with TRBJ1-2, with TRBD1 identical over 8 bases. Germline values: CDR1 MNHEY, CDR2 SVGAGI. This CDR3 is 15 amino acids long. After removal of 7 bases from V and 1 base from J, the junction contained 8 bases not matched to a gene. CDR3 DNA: TGTGCCAGCATCGGAACAGGGGGACTTAACTATGGCTACACCTTC. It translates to CASIGTGGLNYGYTF.